This T cell receptor (beta chain) was documented in a study of shared clonotypes between healthy human individuals (dated by TCRdb to about 2020). General notes on the study: Three men and a couple of women, aged 18 to 49 years, made up the cohort. To estimate repertoire size and how much clonotypes are shared between individuals, the study performed deep sequencing of blood TCR repertoires from about five healthy adults. Libraries were prepared and TCR repertoires were sequenced by different laboratories using diverse techniques, in order to increase sequencing depth and limit assay-specific biases. Per donor, leukapheresis produced somewhere between about 0.9 and 9 billion PBMCs. The paper's findings and limits, for the study overall: Sampling was restricted to blood, and TCR repertoires in tissues likely differ from the TCR repertoires found in blood. Based on pairwise subsampling, the degree of clonotype sharing among donors was expected to be affected by sequencing depth. The genetic and exposure-history diversity represented was limited by the small number of donors.

Including cysteine and phenylalanine, the CDR3 has 14 amino acids. Only the CDR3 DNA stays, 42 bases, in frame from base 1. V drops 5 bases and J drops 11 bases, leaving 21 bases in between. CDR1 SGHTA and CDR2 FQGNSA are derived from the germline V gene. Healthy HIV-negative adults with no recently reported acute infections or vaccinations were included as donors. Every donor was a Caucasian adult residing in Nashville, Tennessee, USA. For unsorted samples, tens of millions of PBMCs were counted, and genomic DNA was extracted using the QIAamp DNA Blood Mini kit. After blood collection by leukapheresis, PBMCs were isolated using Ficoll-Histopaque density gradient centrifugation and then cryopreserved in the vapor phase of liquid nitrogen. As to this clone: Its cognate antigen has yet to be identified. Within one base of it there is no much larger clone, and no base qualities were kept.

Using the deep immunoSEQ assay, multiplex PCR amplified TCR CDR3 regions from genomic DNA. Extracted genomic DNA from each cell subset was spread evenly across all wells of several immunoSEQ 96-well plates, with each plate serving as a replicate. For unsorted PBMC, each replicate PCR was loaded with roughly 270 ng genomic DNA, equivalent to tens of thousands of T cell genomes. Unsorted PBMC genomic DNA was sequenced across ten immunoSEQ deep assay plates. Purified libraries were measured with a Qubit 3.0 fluorometer, size-checked on a Bioanalyzer 2100, and measured again with the KAPA Library Quantification kit. Every immunoSEQ 96-well plate was sequenced on a separate single-read 150-cycle Illumina NextSeq 550 flow cell. For the original study's pipeline: The immunoSEQ output contained only junctional sequences without quality scores, so filtering could not match that applied to full-length reads. To assign V/J genes and CDR3, sequences were annotated using PyIR, a Python wrapper for IgBLAST v1.9, with IMGT germline references. Any read was removed if the V/J assignment was weak (E-value above 1e-6), the CDR3 was missing, or the read contained stop codons, out-of-frame junctions, or ambiguous translated residues. V3J clonotypes were defined as sequences sharing an identical inferred V gene, J gene, and CDR3 amino acid sequence. The percentage overlap between two repertoires was calculated by dividing the number of shared unique clonotypes by the size of the smaller repertoire. Three approaches were used to assess repertoire richness: RTK rarefaction, the Chao1 estimator, and Recon v2.1 estimates of unobserved clonotypes. Held by TCRdb, this immuneACCESS table contains in-frame sequences only and omits some clones. Under half of the omission traces to an unresolved V gene where checked; the cause of the rest is unknown. V, J and clone size derive from that table, while D and trimming were established from the DNA sequence. This sample comprises about 480,000 clones, about 79% of them detected only once. The ten largest make up around an eighth of the sample.

This receptor chain uses TRBV7-2 and TRBJ2-5; a tentative D match to TRBD2 spans 7 bases. The sample was PBMCs. The TCR was taken from a woman between 40 and 55 years old in good health. Some clones in this sample may be carry-over from other donors' samples. The sequenced DNA: TGTGCCAGCAGCCCCGGCGGGGGCCCCTTAGAGCAGTACTTC. This translates into CASSPGGGPLEQYF.